The clone carrying this T cell receptor (beta chain) has a single count. Its antigen is not identified. This CDR3 spans 13 amino acids. The V and J ends lost 6 bases and 9 bases, in that order; junction bases with no gene match: 7. Germline V gene data show CDR1 as GTSNPN and CDR2 as SVGIG (reference sequence). The data derive from a study of persistence of HIV-infected CD4 T cells. The overall study: Suppressive ART had lasted a median of roughly eight years. Points from the study as a whole: Rare CMV-responding cells carrying HIV-1 proviruses were not analyzed separately for TCR.

Sequencing used immunoSEQ version 4 in survey mode. Each sample used up to roughly 1 ug genomic DNA diluted to about 10 ng/uL. Assay used: immunoSEQ multiplex PCR; TCRdb lists only in-frame clones, some missing. Of under 35,000 clones listed, roughly three quarters are singletons. Cells were stimulated with overlapping HIV-1 Gag 15-mer peptides. CD4+ T cells upregulating both CD40 ligand and CD69 were sorted as responding cells. Donors had CD4+ T cell counts above 400 cells/uL and were CMV-seropositive. The V and J genes are TRBV30 and TRBJ1-6, with 8 positions matching TRBD1. The clonotype comes from an adult man with HIV who was CMV-seropositive. Sample: CD4+ T cells sorted from PBMCs after roughly 17-hour stimulation, taken from a patient who received antiretroviral therapy. The CDR3, as DNA: TGTGCCTGTAATCAGGGGGCGCGTTCACCCCTCCACTTT. Protein: CACNQGARSPLHF. Together with reference TRBV30 and TRBJ1-6, the CDR3 gives the full variable domain: SQTIHQWPATLVQPVGSPLSLECTVEGTSNPNLYWYRQAAGRGLQLLFYSVGIGQISSEVPQNLSASRPQDRQFILSSKKLLLSDSGFYLCACNQGARSPLHFGNGTRLTVT.